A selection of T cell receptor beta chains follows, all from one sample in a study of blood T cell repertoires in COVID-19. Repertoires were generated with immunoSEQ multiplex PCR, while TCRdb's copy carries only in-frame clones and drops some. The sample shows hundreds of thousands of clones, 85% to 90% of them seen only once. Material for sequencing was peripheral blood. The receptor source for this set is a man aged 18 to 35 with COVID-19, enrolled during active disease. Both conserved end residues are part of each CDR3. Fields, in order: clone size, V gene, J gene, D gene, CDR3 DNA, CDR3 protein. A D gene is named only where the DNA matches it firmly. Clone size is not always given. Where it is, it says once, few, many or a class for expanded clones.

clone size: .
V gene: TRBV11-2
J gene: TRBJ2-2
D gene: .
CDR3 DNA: TGTGCCAGCAGCACGGGACTTAACACCGGGGAGCTGTTTTTT
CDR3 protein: CASSTGLNTGELFF

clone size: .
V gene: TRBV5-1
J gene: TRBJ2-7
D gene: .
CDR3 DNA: TGCGCCAGCAGCTTGGAGGACAGTGAGCAGTACTTC
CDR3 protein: CASSLEDSEQYF

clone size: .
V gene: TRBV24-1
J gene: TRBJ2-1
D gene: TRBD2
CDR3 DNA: TGTGCCACCAGTGATCCCCGGTCGGCTAGCGGGGCTAGGGGGGATGAGCAGTTCTTC
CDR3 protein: CATSDPRSASGARGDEQFF

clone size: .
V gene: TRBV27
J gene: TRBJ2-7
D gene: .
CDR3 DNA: TGTGCCAGCAGTTTTGACGGGAGCGGACCCTACGAGCAGTACTTC
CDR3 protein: CASSFDGSGPYEQYF

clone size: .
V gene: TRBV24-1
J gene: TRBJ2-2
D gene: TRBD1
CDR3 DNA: TGTGCCACCCGAGGGCCAGGGGGAAGCGGGGAGCTGTTTTTT
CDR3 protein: CATRGPGGSGELFF

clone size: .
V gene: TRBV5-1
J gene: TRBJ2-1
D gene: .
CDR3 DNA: TGCGCCAGCAGCCTGTTCGGTAGCGATACGGGTGAGCAGTTCTTC
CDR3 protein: CASSLFGSDTGEQFF

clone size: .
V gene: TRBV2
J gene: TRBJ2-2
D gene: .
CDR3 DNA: TGTGCCAGCAGGACAGGGCGGGGCGGGGAGCTGTTTTTT
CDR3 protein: CASRTGRGGELFF

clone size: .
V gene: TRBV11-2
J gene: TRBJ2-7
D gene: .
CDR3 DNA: TGTGCCAGCAGCTCGACAGGCTACGAGCAGTACTTC
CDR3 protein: CASSSTGYEQYF

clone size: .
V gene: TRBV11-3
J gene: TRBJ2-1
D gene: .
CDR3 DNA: TGTGCCAGCAGCTGGTCTACCCCCTACAATGAGCAGTTCTTC
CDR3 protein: CASSWSTPYNEQFF

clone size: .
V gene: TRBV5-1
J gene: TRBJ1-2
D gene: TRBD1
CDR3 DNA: TGCGCCAGCAGCTTGAACTCACAGGGGGAAGGCTACACCTTC
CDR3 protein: CASSLNSQGEGYTF

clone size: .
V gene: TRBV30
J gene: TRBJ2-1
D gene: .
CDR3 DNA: TGTGCCTGGAGAGCTCGTATGACTGCCTACAATGAGCAGTTCTTC
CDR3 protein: CAWRARMTAYNEQFF

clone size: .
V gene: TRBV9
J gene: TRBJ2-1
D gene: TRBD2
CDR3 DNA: TGTGCCAGCAGCGTGAGCGGGAGCGGCGACAATGAGCAGTTCTTC
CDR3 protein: CASSVSGSGDNEQFF

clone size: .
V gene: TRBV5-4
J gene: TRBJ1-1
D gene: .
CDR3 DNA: TGTGCCAGCAGCTTGGCGACAGCTATGAACACTGAAGCTTTCTTT
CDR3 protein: CASSLATAMNTEAFF

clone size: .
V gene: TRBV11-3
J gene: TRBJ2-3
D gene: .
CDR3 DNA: TGTGCCAGCAGCTCCGCGGGTGAAGCTACAGATACGCAGTATTTT
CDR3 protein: CASSSAGEATDTQYF

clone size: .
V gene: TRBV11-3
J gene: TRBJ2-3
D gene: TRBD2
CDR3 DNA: TGTGCCAGCAGCTCACGACTAGCGGGAAGCACAGATACGCAGTATTTT
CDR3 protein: CASSSRLAGSTDTQYF

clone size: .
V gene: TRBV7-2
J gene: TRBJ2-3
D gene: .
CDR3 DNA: TGTGCCAGCAGCCCCCAAGGCGGGTTCACAGATACGCAGTATTTT
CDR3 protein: CASSPQGGFTDTQYF

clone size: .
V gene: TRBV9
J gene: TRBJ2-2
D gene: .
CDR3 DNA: TGTGCCAGCAGCGTTCAGGGAACCGGGGAGCTGTTTTTT
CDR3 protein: CASSVQGTGELFF

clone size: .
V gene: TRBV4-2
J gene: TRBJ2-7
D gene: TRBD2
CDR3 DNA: TGTGCCAGCAGCCAGGGACTAGCTAACTCCTACGAGCAGTACTTC
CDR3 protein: CASSQGLANSYEQYF

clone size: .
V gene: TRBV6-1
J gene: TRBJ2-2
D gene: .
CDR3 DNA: TGTGCCAGCAGACTGCTAGAGGGCGGGGAGCTGTTTTTT
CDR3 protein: CASRLLEGGELFF

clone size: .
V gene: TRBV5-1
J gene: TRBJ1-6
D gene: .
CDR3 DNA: TGCGCCAGCAGGCAGGACAGAGGAACTTCACCCCTCCACTTT
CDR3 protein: CASRQDRGTSPLHF

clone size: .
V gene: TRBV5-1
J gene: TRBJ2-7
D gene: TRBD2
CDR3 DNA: TGCGCCAGCAGCTTGGGAGGCGGGAGGAATTACGAGCAGTACTTC
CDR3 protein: CASSLGGGRNYEQYF

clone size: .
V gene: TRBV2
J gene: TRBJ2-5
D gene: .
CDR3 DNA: TGTGCCAGCAGCGAGGATGGGGAGACCCAGTACTTC
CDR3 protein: CASSEDGETQYF

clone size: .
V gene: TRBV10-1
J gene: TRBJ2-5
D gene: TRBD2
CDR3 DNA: TGCGCCAGTGCCAGCGGGGGCCAAGAGACCCAGTACTTC
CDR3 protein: CASASGGQETQYF

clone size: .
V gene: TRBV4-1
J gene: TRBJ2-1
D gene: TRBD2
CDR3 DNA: TGCGCCAGCAGCCAATTCCCCCTAGCGGGAGGGCCAATATCCTACAATGAGCAGTTCTTC
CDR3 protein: CASSQFPLAGGPISYNEQFF

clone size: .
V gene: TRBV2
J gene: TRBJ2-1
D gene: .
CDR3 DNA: TGTGCCAGCAGTGAGCTTAGCCTCAATGAGCAGTTCTTC
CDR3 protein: CASSELSLNEQFF

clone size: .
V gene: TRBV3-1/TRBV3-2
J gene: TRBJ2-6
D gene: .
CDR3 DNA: TGTGCCAGCAGCCAGACTTCTGGGGCCAACGTCCTGACTTTC
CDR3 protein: CASSQTSGANVLTF

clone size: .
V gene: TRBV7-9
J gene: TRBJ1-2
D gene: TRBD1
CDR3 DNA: TGTGCCAGCAGCTTGGGGCAGGGGGCTGACTACACCTTC
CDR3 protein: CASSLGQGADYTF

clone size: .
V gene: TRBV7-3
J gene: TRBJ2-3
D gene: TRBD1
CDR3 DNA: TGTGCCAGCAGCTGGACCGGGACAGGATCGACAGATACGCAGTATTTT
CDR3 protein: CASSWTGTGSTDTQYF

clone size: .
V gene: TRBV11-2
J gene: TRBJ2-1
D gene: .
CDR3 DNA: TGTGCCAGCAGCACGGACAAACTTGAGCAGTTCTTC
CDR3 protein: CASSTDKLEQFF

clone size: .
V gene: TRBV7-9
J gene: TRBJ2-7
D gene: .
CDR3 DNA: TGTGCCAGCAGCCCGGGGGACTACGAGCAGTACTTC
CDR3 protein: CASSPGDYEQYF

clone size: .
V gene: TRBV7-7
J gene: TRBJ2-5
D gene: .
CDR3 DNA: TGTGCCAGCAGCTTAACGCAAGTCCCGAGTACCCAGTACTTC
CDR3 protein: CASSLTQVPSTQYF

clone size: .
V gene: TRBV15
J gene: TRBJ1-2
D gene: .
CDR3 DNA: TGTGCCACCAGCAGAGATCAGGCCGGTGGCTACACCTTC
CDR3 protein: CATSRDQAGGYTF

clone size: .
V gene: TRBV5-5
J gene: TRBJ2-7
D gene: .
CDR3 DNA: TGTGCCAGCAGTTCGAGGCCAGGGGCCTACGAGCAGTACTTC
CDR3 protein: CASSSRPGAYEQYF

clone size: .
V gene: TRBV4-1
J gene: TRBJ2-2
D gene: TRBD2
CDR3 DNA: TGCGCCAGCAGCCAATCCGGGACTAGCGGATTCACCGGTGAGCTGTTTTTT
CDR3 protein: CASSQSGTSGFTGELFF

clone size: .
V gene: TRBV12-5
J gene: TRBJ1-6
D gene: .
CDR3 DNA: TGTGCTAGTGGTTTGGGGAGGGGTTCCTATAATTCACCCCTCCACTTT
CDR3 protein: CASGLGRGSYNSPLHF

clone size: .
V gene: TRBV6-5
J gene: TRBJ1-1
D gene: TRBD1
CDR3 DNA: TGTGCCAGCAGCCTTGACAGGGTGACTGAAGCTTTCTTT
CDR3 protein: CASSLDRVTEAFF

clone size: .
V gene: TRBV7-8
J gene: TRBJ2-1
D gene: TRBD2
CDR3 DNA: TGTGCCAGCAGCCCTGGACCGACTAGCGAGTTCAATGAGCAGTTCTTC
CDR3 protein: CASSPGPTSEFNEQFF

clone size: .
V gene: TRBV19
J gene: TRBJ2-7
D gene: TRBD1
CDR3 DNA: TGTGCCAGTAGTATCGAGGGGACAGACCCGTACGAGCAGTACTTC
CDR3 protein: CASSIEGTDPYEQYF

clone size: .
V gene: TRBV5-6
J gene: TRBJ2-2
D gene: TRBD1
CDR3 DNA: TGTGCCAGCAGCCGTGGGACAGGGTTCACCGGGGAGCTGTTTTTT
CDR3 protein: CASSRGTGFTGELFF

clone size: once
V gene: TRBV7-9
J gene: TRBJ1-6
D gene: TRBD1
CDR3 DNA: TGTGCCAGCAGCCCGGGACAGCATAATTCACCCCTCCACTTT
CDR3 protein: CASSPGQHNSPLHF

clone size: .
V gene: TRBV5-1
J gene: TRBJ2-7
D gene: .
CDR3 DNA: TGCGCCAGCAGCCCGGACAAGGAGCAGTACTTC
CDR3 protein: CASSPDKEQYF

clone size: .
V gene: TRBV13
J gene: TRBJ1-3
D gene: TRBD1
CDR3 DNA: TGTGCCAGCAGCCGCGGGACAGGTTCTGGAAACACCATATATTTT
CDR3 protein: CASSRGTGSGNTIYF

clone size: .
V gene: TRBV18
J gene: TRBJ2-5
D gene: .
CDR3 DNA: TGTGCCAGCTCATCTGGACTACAAGAGACCCAGTACTTC
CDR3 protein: CASSSGLQETQYF

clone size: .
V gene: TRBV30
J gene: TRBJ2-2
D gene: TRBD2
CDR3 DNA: TGTGCCTGGAGGTCCTGGGGGGAGGGCCCCGGGGAGCTGTTTTTT
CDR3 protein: CAWRSWGEGPGELFF

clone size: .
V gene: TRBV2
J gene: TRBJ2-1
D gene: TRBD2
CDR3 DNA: TGTGCCAGCAGTGCCCCGGGACTAGCGGGAGGGTTGAATGAGCAGTTCTTC
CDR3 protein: CASSAPGLAGGLNEQFF

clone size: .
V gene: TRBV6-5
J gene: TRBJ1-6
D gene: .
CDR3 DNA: TGTGCCAGCAGCCCGTACGCCCCGGGGACACCCCTCCACTTT
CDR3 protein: CASSPYAPGTPLHF